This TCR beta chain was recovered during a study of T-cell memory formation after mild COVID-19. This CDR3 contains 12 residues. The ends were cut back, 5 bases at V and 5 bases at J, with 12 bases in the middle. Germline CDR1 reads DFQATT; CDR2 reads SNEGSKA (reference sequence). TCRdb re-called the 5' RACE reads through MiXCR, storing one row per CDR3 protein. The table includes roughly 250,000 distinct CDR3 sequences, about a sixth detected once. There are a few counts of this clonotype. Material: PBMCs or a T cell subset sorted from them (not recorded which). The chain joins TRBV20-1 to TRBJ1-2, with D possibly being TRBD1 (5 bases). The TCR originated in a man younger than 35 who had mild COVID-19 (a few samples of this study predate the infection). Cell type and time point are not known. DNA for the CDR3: TGCAGTGCTCCCCCGGGGGGATATGGCTACACCTTC. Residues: CSAPPGGYGYTF.